This T cell receptor (beta chain) was identified during a study of tumor and adjacent non-tumor tissue in lung cancer. The template was RNA from unsorted bulk tissue. The normal lung tissue was taken more than 3 cm from the tumor edge. The library came from three nested PCR rounds adapted from ARM-PCR protocols. MiXCR was run by TCRdb on the multiplex PCR reads, yielding one entry per CDR3 protein. Among about 86,000 distinct CDR3 sequences listed, under 80% were seen once. As regards this clonotype: Compared with germline, one end of the junction differs, possibly owing to a read error.

From germline, CDR1 is MNHEY and CDR2 SVGEGT. This CDR3 spans 16 amino acids. The genes are TRBV6-2 or TRBV6-3 and TRBJ2-3, with 8 positions matching TRBD2. The origin of this receptor is a woman in her fifties or sixties with non-small cell lung cancer. Sequencing used distant non-tumor lung tissue. CDR3 nucleotide sequence: TGTGCCAGCAGGAGGGAATTCCGGGGGGGACCAGATACGAAGTATTTT. Protein sequence: CASRREFRGGPDTKYF.